This entry describes one T cell receptor beta chain. These data are taken from a study of blood T cell repertoires in COVID-19. Study overall: Researchers got acute and convalescent COVID-19 samples from the United States, Italy and Spain. The analysed material was cDNA or gDNA that came from T cells, B-cell-depleted T cells, or PBMCs.

Germline CDR1 SGHNT, CDR2 YENEEA. With V trimmed by 1 base and J by 6 bases, 11 bases remained unmatched. This CDR3 is built from 17 residues. Source study methods: How many nucleated cells were present was estimated from reference gene primer amplification. Here immunoSEQ multiplex PCR was the method, and the copy in TCRdb shows in-frame clones only, minus some. The V and J calls and clone size were taken over from that table, and D and trimming were inferred from the DNA. The sample contains about 210,000 clones, almost 85% of which appear only once. This clonotype originated in a woman aged 40 to 50 with acute or convalescent COVID-19. V is TRBV11-3 and J is TRBJ2-3; 9 nucleotides line up with TRBD2. The sample comprised peripheral blood. The CDR3 DNA follows: TGTGCCAGCAGCTTAGGTTTGGCGGCGGGAGGGCTGGATACGCAGTATTTT. Protein: CASSLGLAAGGLDTQYF.